The present entry profiles one T cell receptor beta chain with its context. Repertoires were generated with immunoSEQ multiplex PCR, while TCRdb's copy carries only in-frame clones and drops some. The sample carries more than 100,000 clones, less than 90% recorded once. These data originate in a study of T cell responses to AZD1222 COVID-19 vaccine. CDR3 size: 15 residues. The ends were cut back, 5 bases at V and 0 bases at J, with 13 bases in the middle. Germline CDR1 MDHEN, CDR2 SYDVKM. The chain combines TRBV28 with TRBJ1-2; D might be TRBD1 (5 bases). This clonotype originated in an adult in good health. This specimen consisted of peripheral blood, obtained on day 0 of AZD1222 vaccination. The CDR3 loop reads CASSLMGRANYGYTF. CDR3 DNA sequence: TGTGCCAGCAGTCTTATGGGACGGGCTAACTATGGCTACACCTTC.